Listed below are T cell receptor beta chains from one sample, sequenced in a study of T cells in Graves' hyperthyroidism and ophthalmopathy. TCRdb processed the multiplex PCR reads anew with MiXCR; each CDR3 protein has one entry. Of approximately 250,000 distinct CDR3 sequences listed, roughly a quarter are singletons. The sequenced sample was blood. The receptors come from a woman between 40 and 55 years old with Graves' ophthalmopathy. The conserved cysteine and the conserved F or W are not part of the CDR3 here.

v_call cdr3_aa
TRBV11-2 ASSLEAGVSYEQY
TRBV3-1 ASSLAGTGGPSGANVLT
TRBV28 ASKAAGRVQY
TRBV13 ASSFRTGGQETQY
TRBV4-2 ASSPRGVAQGVGELF
TRBV12-3/TRBV12-4 ASRLQGRETQY
TRBV2 ASRARGGTSNQPQH
TRBV14 ASSQGRQETQY
TRBV6-5 ASIGGQKETQY
TRBV4-2 ASSQGALAGGYEQY
TRBV11-1 ASSLGGQGAWNYGYT
TRBV6-5 ASSYVLGQGNQPQH
TRBV3-1 ASSQGAWETQY
TRBV30 AWSHPSTEAF
TRBV20-1 SASHSVQETQY
TRBV28 ASSSSGTGMRETQY
TRBV20-1 SALTGGDGYT
TRBV28 ASSAQGALV
TRBV4-1 ASSQEGPGINSPLH
TRBV20-1 SARDGETSGLPTEY
TRBV4-1 ASSQRDTNTEAF
TRBV29-1 SAGGDRTGQY
TRBV14 ASSQGGGKETQY
TRBV7-2 ASTRTRLNTGELF
TRBV20-1 SAHNEGDRGETQY
TRBV12-3/TRBV12-4 ASSQTRGKHSGELF
TRBV19 ASRGSQGTEAF